Below, 22 T cell receptor beta chains from the same sample are listed, as sequenced in a study of metastatic and nonmetastatic thyroid tumors. TCRdb re-analyzed the PCR reads through MiXCR. The data hold around 53,000 clones, with roughly 20% observed a single time. Thyroid surgery had not been preceded by any treatment in any patient. The sample consisted of blood. The receptors originated from a female donor with papillary thyroid cancer or a benign thyroid nodule (not recorded which). Some clones in this sample may be carry-over from other donors' samples.

This clone was counted ten times or more. The gene calls are TRBV3-1 and TRBJ2-3; D perhaps matches TRBD2 (5 bases). The V gene's germline CDR1 is LGHDT and CDR2 YNNKEL (reference sequence). The CDR3 has 15 amino acids. V lost 7 bases, J lost 0 bases, and 14 bases lay in between. The CDR3 sequence: CASTPTRTSTDTQYF. In DNA, the CDR3 is TGTGCCAGCACCCCAACTAGGACTAGCACAGATACGCAGTATTTT.

The genes are TRBV30 and TRBJ2-7; a possible D gene is TRBD2 (6 bases). Deletions cut 5 bases from V and 1 base from J, with 15 bases between. CDR3 length equals 14 residues. CDR1 is GTSNPN, CDR2 SVGIG, per germline (reference sequence). CDR3 sequence (DNA): TGTGCCTGGCAGGGTACTAGCAGATCCTACGAGCAGTACTTC. Its translation is CAWQGTSRSYEQYF.

This clone showed up many times. V usage is TRBV20-1 and J usage is TRBJ2-1; the match to TRBD2 covers 10 bases. V gave up 2 bases and J gave up 7 bases; unmatched junction bases: 11. Germline V gives CDR1 DFQATT, CDR2 SNEGSKA (reference sequence). CDR3 length: 16 residues. DNA of the CDR3: TGCAGTGCTAGATCTAGCGGGAGTCTGAGTTTGAATGAGCAGTTCTTC. Its translation is CSARSSGSLSLNEQFF.

About this clone itself: The junction differs from germline at one of its ends, possibly a read error. Distinct nucleotide sequences in the sample also encode this CDR3. This chain connects TRBV2 to TRBJ2-2; 10 bases agree with TRBD2. CDR3 size: 19 residues. The germline gives CDR1 SNHLY, CDR2 FYNNEI. Here the CDR3 DNA reads TGTGCCAGCACACCCGGTGGGCCTAGCGGGAGATTGGACACCGGCGAGCTGTTTTTT. Protein: CASTPGGPSGRLDTGELFF.

The rearrangement uses TRBV5-1 and TRBJ2-2; D perhaps matches TRBD2 (5 bases). The CDR3 contains 15 residues. Germline assignment: CDR1 SGHRS and CDR2 YFSETQ. The V and J ends lost 0 bases and 3 bases respectively, with 9 bases between them. This CDR3 reads CASSLGAGDTGELFF. CDR3 coding DNA: TGCGCCAGCAGCTTGGGGGCGGGCGACACCGGGGAGCTGTTTTTT. Using reference TRBV5-1 and TRBJ2-2 for the parts outside the CDR3, the full variable domain is KAGVTQTPRYLIKTRGQQVTLSCSPISGHRSVSWYQQTPGQGLQFLFEYFSETQRNKGNFPGRFSGRQFSNSRSEMNVSTLELGDSALYLCASSLGAGDTGELFFGEGSRLTVL.

This clone was found many times. The CDR3 loop reads CASSLRGHQPQHF. In DNA, the CDR3 is TGTGCCAGCAGTTTAAGGGGACACCAGCCCCAGCATTTT. The rearrangement joins TRBV12-3 or TRBV12-4 to TRBJ1-5; TRBD1 is a possible D gene (6 bases). CDR3 length: 13 amino acids. Trimming shortened V by 2 bases and J by 7 bases, and 9 bases separated the two germline ends.

This clone was picked up one time. This sequence joins TRBV3-1 and TRBJ2-2; 14 bases map to TRBD2. Germline trimming cut 2 bases from V and 0 bases from J; bases unmatched to any gene: 8. Germline assignment: CDR1 LGHDT and CDR2 YNNKEL (reference sequence). CDR3 length: 20 amino acids. Here the CDR3 reads CASSQLQTSGRGANTGELFF. CDR3 sequence (DNA): TGTGCCAGCAGCCAACTGCAGACTAGCGGGAGGGGAGCGAACACCGGGGAGCTGTTTTTT.

This clone occurred many times. A much larger clone lies one base from this, so it may be a read error. V is TRBV11-2 and J is TRBJ2-2; no clear D gene. The V gene's germline CDR1 is SGHAT and CDR2 FQNNGV. The V and J ends lost 1 base and 1 base respectively, with 4 bases between them. This CDR3 contains 14 residues. The CDR3 nucleotides are TGTGCCAGCAGCTTAGTACTGAACACCGGGGAGCTGTTTTTT. Amino acids: CASSLVLNTGELFF.

This clone was detected ten times or more. The chain links TRBV11-2 to TRBJ2-5; D ambiguous. Germline CDR1 SGHAT, CDR2 FQNNGV. V lost 5 bases and J lost 3, with 13 bases in between. The CDR3 runs to 14 residues. CDR3 sequence reads: CASSHFGVKETQYF. In nucleotides, the CDR3 is TGTGCCAGCAGCCACTTTGGGGTGAAAGAGACCCAGTACTTC. Filled out from reference TRBV11-2 and TRBJ2-5, the complete variable domain reads EAGVAQSPRYKIIEKRQSVAFWCNPISGHATLYWYQQILGQGPKLLIQFQNNGVVDDSQLPKDRFSAERLKGVDSTLKIQPAKLEDSAVYLCASSHFGVKETQYFGPGTRLLVL.

The table lists this clone with many counts. The J gene is TRBJ1-3, the V gene TRBV12-3 or TRBV12-4; D remains unclear. V lost 7 bases to trimming and J lost 0 bases, with 10 bases between them. CDR3 length equals 14 residues. The CDR3 spells CASNKQSSGNTIYF. In nucleotides, the CDR3 is TGTGCCAGCAACAAACAGAGCTCTGGAAACACCATATATTTT.

This clone was counted at least ten times. The chain uses TRBV13 and TRBJ1-6, with D possibly matching TRBD1 (5 bases). The V end was cut by 1 base, the J end by 4 bases, with 8 bases between. This CDR3 contains 15 residues. CDR1 and CDR2 (germline): PRHDT, FYEKMQ (reference sequence). The CDR3 region is CASSLEGRYNSPLHF. CDR3 nucleotides: TGTGCCAGCAGCTTAGAGGGACGGTATAATTCACCCCTCCACTTT. The complete variable domain, with remaining parts taken from reference TRBV13 and TRBJ1-6, reads AAGVIQSPRHLIKEKRETATLKCYPIPRHDTVYWYQQGPGQDPQFLISFYEKMQSDKGSIPDRFSAQQFSDYHSELNMSSLELGDSALYFCASSLEGRYNSPLHFGNGTRLTVT.

In this sample, this clone turned up many times. V gene TRBV28 combines with J gene TRBJ2-2; D may be TRBD2 (6 bases). The CDR3 sequence is 16 residues long. Germline V gene data show CDR1 as MDHEN and CDR2 as SYDVKM. Trimming stripped 8 bases from V and 2 bases from J, with 18 bases between. DNA for the CDR3: TGTGCCAGCGGCATTGGAGGGCTTCTCAACACCGGGGAGCTGTTTTTT. Translated, it gives CASGIGGLLNTGELFF. The full variable domain, rest sourced from reference TRBV28 and TRBJ2-2, is DVKVTQSSRYLVKRTGEKVFLECVQDMDHENMFWYRQDPGLGLRLIYFSYDVKMKEKGDIPEGYSVSREKKERFSLILESASTNQTSMYLCASGIGGLLNTGELFFGEGSRLTVL.

As concerns this clone: This could be a read error, since a much larger clone is one nucleotide away. CDR3 in amino acids: CASSVGAGYEQLF. The CDR3 nucleotides are TGTGCCAGCAGCGTTGGAGCGGGATATGAGCAGCTCTTC. The chain uses TRBV9 and TRBJ2-1, with TRBD2 matching 7 bases. This CDR3 contains 13 residues. Germline CDR1 and CDR2: SGDLS and YYNGEE.

This clone was counted ten times or more. The rearrangement uses TRBV28 and TRBJ2-7; 8 bases agree with TRBD2. Germline-derived CDR1 and CDR2 are MDHEN and SYDVKM. The ends lost 2 bases at V and 2 bases at J; junction bases unmatched: 5. The CDR3 is 15 amino acids. CDR3 residues: CASSLVRGGAYEQYF. Here the CDR3 DNA reads TGTGCCAGCAGTTTAGTCCGGGGGGGGGCCTACGAGCAGTACTTC.

Concerning this clone itself: The junction and the germline gene differ at one end; a read error may be behind it. CDR3 nucleotide sequence: TGCGGCAGCAGCTTCCGGACAGAGGGCAGAAACGAGCAGTACTTC. Its protein is CGSSFRTEGRNEQYF. V gene TRBV5-1 combines with J gene TRBJ2-7, with D possibly being TRBD1 (6 bases). Germline V gene data show CDR1 as SGHRS and CDR2 as YFSETQ. The CDR3 has 15 amino acids. Full variable domain (outside the CDR3, taken from reference TRBV5-1 and TRBJ2-7): KAGVTQTPRYLIKTRGQQVTLSCSPISGHRSVSWYQQTPGQGLQFLFEYFSETQRNKGNFPGRFSGRQFSNSRSEMNVSTLELGDSALYLCGSSFRTEGRNEQYFGPGTRLTVT.

The sample holds many counts of this clone. The genes are TRBV5-1 and TRBJ2-1; D gene uncertain. Germline loops: CDR1 SGHRS, CDR2 YFSETQ. The V and J ends lost 0 bases and 0 bases respectively, with 7 bases between them. The CDR3 covers 15 residues. CDR3 loop: CASSLGHLSYNEQFF. The DNA for the CDR3 is TGCGCCAGCAGCTTGGGGCACCTCTCCTACAATGAGCAGTTCTTC.

This clone was observed at least ten times. The chain joins TRBV2 to TRBJ1-1; D might be TRBD1 (6 bases). The CDR3 has 13 amino acids. V was clipped by 6 bases and J by 5 bases, with 13 bases between them. Germline CDR1 SNHLY, CDR2 FYNNEI. The CDR3 nucleotides are TGTGCCAGCAGATTCAGGGGTGAGACTGAAGCTTTCTTT. Protein sequence: CASRFRGETEAFF.

This clone was detected ten times or more. The rearrangement joins TRBV6-5 to TRBJ1-6, with D possibly being TRBD1 (5 bases). The CDR3 is made up of 14 amino acids. Trimming took 2 bases from V and 7 from J, leaving 9 bases between them. Germline CDR1 reads MNHEY; CDR2 reads SVGAGI. This chain's CDR3 is CASSYMGENSPLHF. The CDR3 region has the DNA TGTGCCAGCAGTTACATGGGGGAGAATTCACCCCTCCACTTT.

This clone was recorded at least ten times. This sequence joins TRBV6-1 and TRBJ2-5; 15 bases are shared with TRBD2. Germline-derived CDR1 and CDR2 are MNHNS and SASEGT. The CDR3 runs 15 residues. V lost 6 bases and J lost 4; bases outside the gene matches: 3. CDR3 sequence: CASRGTSGRSETQYF. DNA for the CDR3: TGTGCCAGCAGGGGGACTAGCGGGAGGTCAGAGACCCAGTACTTC.

This rearrangement joins TRBV3-1 to TRBJ1-6, with 7 positions matching TRBD1. CDR3 size: 15 residues. Germline V gives CDR1 LGHDT, CDR2 YNNKEL (reference sequence). J lost 11 bases, V lost 4 bases, and 11 bases had no gene match. The CDR3 region has the DNA TGTGCCAGCAGCCTCGGGACAGCCAATATTCCACCCCTCCACTTT. Translated: CASSLGTANIPPLHF.

This clone turned up a few times. The rearrangement uses TRBV5-1 and TRBJ1-3, with 12 bases lining up with TRBD1. With V trimmed by 3 bases and J by 3 bases, 4 bases remained unmatched. This CDR3 region has 16 residues. The germline CDR1 and CDR2 sequences are SGHRS and YFSETQ. The CDR3 sequence is CASSWDRGRGGNTIYF. In nucleotides, the CDR3 is TGCGCCAGCAGCTGGGACAGGGGGCGAGGTGGAAACACCATATATTTT. The entire variable domain, with the rest obtained from reference TRBV5-1 and TRBJ1-3, is as follows: KAGVTQTPRYLIKTRGQQVTLSCSPISGHRSVSWYQQTPGQGLQFLFEYFSETQRNKGNFPGRFSGRQFSNSRSEMNVSTLELGDSALYLCASSWDRGRGGNTIYFGEGSWLTVV.

This clone was recorded at least ten times. The rearrangement links TRBV30 to TRBJ1-2; D call uncertain. The CDR3 length is 13 residues. Trimming pared 0 bases from V and 12 bases from J, leaving 17 bases between. The germline V gene has CDR1 GTSNPN and CDR2 SVGIG (reference sequence). In nucleotides, the CDR3 is TGTGCCTGGAGTGTAGAGGGAACTGTCTTCCACACCTTC. Amino acids: CAWSVEGTVFHTF.